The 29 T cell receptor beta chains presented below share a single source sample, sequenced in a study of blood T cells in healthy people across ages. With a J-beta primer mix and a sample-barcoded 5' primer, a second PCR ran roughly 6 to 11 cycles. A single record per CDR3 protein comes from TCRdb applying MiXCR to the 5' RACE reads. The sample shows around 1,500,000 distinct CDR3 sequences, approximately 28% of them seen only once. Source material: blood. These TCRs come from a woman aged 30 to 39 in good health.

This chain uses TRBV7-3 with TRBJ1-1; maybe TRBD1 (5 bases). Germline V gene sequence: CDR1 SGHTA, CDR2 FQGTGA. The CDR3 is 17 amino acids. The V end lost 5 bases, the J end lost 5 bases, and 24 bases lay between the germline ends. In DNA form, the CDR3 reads TGTGCCAGCAGCCCGGGGCAAGTTTTGGCTTCGCGGACTGAAGCTTTCTTT. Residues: CASSPGQVLASRTEAFF.

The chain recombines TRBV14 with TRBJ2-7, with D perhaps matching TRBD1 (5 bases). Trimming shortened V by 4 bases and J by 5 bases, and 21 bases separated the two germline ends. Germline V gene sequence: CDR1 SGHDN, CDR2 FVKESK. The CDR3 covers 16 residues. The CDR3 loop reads CASSRPQGRQPHEQYF. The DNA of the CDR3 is TGTGCCAGCAGCCGACCCCAGGGCAGACAACCCCACGAGCAGTACTTC.

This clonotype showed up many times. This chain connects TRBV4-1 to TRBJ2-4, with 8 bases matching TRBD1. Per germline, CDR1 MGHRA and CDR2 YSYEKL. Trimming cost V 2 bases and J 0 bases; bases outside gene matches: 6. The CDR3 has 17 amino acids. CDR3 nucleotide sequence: TGCGCCAGCAGCCAACCGACAGGGGCCAAAGCCAAAAACATTCAGTACTTC. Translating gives CASSQPTGAKAKNIQYF.

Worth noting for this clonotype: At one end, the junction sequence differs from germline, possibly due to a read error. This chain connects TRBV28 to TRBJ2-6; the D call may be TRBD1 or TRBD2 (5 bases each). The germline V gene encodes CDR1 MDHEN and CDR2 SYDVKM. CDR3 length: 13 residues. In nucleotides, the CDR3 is TGTGCCAGCCGGGGTACTGGGGCCAACGTCCGGACTTTC. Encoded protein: CASRGTGANVRTF.

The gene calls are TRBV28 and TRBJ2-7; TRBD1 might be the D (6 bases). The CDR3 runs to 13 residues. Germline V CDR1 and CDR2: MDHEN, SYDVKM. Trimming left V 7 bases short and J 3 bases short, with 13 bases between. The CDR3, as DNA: TGTGCCAGCACCAAACCACAGGGCTACGAGCAGTACTTC. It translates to CASTKPQGYEQYF.

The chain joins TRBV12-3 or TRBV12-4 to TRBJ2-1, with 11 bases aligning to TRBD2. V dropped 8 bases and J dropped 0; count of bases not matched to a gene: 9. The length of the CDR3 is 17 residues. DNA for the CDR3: TGTGCCAGCGGACGGGCTAGCGGGAGGACCTCCTACAATGAGCAGTTCTTC. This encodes CASGRASGRTSYNEQFF.

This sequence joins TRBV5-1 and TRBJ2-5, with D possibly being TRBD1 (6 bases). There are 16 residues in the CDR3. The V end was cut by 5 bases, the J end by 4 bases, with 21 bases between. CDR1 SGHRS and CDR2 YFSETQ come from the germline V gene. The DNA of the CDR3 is TGCGCCAGCAGTCGCGCCGAAACGGGACACTCAGAGACCCAGTACTTC. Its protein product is CASSRAETGHSETQYF.

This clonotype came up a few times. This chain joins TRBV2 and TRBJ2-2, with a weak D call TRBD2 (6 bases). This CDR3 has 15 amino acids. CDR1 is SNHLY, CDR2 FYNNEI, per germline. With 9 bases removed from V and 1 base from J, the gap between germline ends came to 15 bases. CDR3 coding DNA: TGTGCCAGAACCCGGGACTCGCGGAACACCGGGGAGCTGTTTTTT. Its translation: CARTRDSRNTGELFF. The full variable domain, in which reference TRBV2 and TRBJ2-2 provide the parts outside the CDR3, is EPEVTQTPSHQVTQMGQEVILRCVPISNHLYFYWYRQILGQKVEFLVSFYNNEISEKSEIFDDQFSVERPDGSNFTLKIRSTKLEDSAMYFCARTRDSRNTGELFFGEGSRLTVL.

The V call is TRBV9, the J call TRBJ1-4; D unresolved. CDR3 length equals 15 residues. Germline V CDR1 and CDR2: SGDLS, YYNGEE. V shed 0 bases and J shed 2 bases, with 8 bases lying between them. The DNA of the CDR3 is TGTGCCAGCAGCGTAGGTGACGACACTAATGAAAAACTGTTTTTT. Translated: CASSVGDDTNEKLFF.

The DNA of the CDR3 is TGTGCCAGCAGTTACTCGGCGGGAAGACCCTACAATGAGCAGTTCTTC. It specifies CASSYSAGRPYNEQFF. This chain joins TRBV6-2 or TRBV6-3 and TRBJ2-1, with a possible D match to TRBD2 (6 bases). The CDR3 is 16 amino acids. Trimming took off 0 bases at V and 2 bases at J, with 11 bases between the two ends. CDR1 is MNHEY, CDR2 SVGEGT, per germline.

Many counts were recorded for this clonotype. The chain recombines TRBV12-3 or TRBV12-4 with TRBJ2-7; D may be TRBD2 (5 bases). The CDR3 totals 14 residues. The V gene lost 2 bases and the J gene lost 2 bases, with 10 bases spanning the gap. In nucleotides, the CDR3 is TGTGCCAGCAGTTTATGGGGAGATACCTACGAGCAGTACTTC. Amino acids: CASSLWGDTYEQYF.

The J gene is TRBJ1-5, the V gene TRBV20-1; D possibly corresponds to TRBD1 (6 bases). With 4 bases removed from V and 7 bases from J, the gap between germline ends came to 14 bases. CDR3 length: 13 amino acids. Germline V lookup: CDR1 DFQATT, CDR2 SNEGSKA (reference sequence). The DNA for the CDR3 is TGCAGTGCTACTACAGGGCGGGAACAGCCCCAGCATTTT. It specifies CSATTGREQPQHF.

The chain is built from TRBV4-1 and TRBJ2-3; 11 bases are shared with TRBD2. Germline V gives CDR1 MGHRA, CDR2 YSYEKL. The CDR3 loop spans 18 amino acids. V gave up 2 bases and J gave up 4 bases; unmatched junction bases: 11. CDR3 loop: CASSQYTTSGKFADTQYF. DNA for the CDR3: TGCGCCAGCAGCCAATACACGACTAGCGGGAAGTTCGCAGATACGCAGTATTTT.

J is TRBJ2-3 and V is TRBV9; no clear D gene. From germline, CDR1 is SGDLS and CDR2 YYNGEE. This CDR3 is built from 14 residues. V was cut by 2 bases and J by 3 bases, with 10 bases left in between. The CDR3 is CASSVERGTDTQYF. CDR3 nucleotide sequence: TGTGCCAGCAGCGTGGAAAGAGGTACAGATACGCAGTATTTT.

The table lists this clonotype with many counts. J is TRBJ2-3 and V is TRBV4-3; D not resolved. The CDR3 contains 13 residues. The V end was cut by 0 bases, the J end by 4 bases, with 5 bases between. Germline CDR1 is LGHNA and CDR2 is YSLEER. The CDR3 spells CASSQEVADTQYF. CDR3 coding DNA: TGCGCCAGCAGCCAAGAGGTTGCAGATACGCAGTATTTT.

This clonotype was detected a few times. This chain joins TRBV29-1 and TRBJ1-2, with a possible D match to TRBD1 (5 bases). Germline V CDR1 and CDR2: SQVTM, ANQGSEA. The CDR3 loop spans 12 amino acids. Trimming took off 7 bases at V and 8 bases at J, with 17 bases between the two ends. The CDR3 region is CSALSDKGGYTF. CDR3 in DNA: TGCAGCGCCCTCTCGGACAAAGGGGGCTACACCTTC.

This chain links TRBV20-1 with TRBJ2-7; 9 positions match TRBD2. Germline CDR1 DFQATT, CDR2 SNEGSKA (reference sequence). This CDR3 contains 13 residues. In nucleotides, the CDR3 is TGCAGCACAGCCCCTAGCGGGACCTACGAGCAGTACTTC. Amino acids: CSTAPSGTYEQYF.

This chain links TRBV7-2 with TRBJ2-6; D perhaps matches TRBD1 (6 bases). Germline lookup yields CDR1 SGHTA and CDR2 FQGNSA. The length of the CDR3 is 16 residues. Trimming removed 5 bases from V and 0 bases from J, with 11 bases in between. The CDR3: CASSQQGVSGANVLTF. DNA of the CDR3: TGTGCCAGCAGCCAACAGGGTGTCTCTGGGGCCAACGTCCTGACTTTC.

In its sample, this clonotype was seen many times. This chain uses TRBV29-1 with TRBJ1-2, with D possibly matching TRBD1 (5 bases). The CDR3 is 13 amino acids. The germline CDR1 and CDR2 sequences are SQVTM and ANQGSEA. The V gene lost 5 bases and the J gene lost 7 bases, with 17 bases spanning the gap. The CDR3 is CSVRQPDTIGYTF. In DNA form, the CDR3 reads TGCAGCGTTAGACAGCCTGACACGATTGGCTACACCTTC.

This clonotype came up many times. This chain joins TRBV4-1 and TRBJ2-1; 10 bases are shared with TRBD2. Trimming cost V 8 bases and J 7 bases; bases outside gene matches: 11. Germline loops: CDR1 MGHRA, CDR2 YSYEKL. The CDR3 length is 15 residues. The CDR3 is CASSQLAGNRNEQFF. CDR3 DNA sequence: TGCGCCAGCTCCCAACTAGCGGGGAATAGAAATGAGCAGTTCTTC.

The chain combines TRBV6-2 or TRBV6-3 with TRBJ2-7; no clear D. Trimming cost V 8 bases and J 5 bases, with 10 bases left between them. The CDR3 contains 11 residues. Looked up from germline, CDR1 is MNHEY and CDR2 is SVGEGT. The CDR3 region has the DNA TGTGCCAGCCGTTCGATCGACGAGCAGTACTTC. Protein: CASRSIDEQYF.

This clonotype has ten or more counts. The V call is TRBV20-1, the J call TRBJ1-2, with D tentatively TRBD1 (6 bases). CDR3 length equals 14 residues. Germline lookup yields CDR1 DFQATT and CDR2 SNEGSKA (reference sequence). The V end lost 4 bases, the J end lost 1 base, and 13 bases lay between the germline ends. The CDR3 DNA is TGCAGTGCTATTCTACAGGGTGGTAACTATGGCTACACCTTC. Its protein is CSAILQGGNYGYTF.

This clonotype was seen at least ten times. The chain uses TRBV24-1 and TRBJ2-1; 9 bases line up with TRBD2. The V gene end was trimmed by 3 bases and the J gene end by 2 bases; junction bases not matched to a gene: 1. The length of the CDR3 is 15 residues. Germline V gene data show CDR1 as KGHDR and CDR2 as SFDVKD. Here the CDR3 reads CATSDAGGPYNEQFF. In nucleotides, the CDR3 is TGTGCCACCAGTGATGCGGGAGGGCCCTACAATGAGCAGTTCTTC.

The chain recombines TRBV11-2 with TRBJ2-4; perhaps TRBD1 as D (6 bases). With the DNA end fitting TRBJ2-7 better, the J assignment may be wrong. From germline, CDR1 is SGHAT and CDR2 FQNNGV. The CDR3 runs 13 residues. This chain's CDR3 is CASSVGGYDEQYF. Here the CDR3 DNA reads TGTGCCAGCAGCGTTGGGGGCTACGACGAGCAGTACTTC.

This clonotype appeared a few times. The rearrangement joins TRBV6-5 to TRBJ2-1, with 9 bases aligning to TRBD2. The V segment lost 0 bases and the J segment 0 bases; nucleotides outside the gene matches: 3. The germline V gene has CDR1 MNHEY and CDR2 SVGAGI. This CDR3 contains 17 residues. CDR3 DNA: TGTGCCAGCAGTTACTCGACAGCGGGGGGCTCCTACAATGAGCAGTTCTTC. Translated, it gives CASSYSTAGGSYNEQFF.

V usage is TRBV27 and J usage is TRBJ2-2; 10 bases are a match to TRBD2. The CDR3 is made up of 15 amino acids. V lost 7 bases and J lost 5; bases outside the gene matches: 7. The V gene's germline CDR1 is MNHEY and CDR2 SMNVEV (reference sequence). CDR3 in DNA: TGTGCCAGCAATCCTAGCGGGAGCAGGACCGGGGAGCTGTTTTTT. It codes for CASNPSGSRTGELFF.

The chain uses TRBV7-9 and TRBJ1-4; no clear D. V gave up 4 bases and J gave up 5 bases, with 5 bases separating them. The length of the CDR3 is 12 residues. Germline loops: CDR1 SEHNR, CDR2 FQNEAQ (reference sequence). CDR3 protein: CASSYQNEKLFF. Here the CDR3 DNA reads TGTGCCAGCAGCTATCAGAATGAAAAACTGTTTTTT.

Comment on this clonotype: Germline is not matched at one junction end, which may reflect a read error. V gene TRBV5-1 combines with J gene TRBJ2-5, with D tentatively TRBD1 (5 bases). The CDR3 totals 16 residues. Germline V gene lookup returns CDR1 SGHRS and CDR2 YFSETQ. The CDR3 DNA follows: TGCGCCCGCAGCTTGGACCCCCTGCCCAGGGTGGAGACCCAGTACTTC. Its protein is CARSLDPLPRVETQYF.

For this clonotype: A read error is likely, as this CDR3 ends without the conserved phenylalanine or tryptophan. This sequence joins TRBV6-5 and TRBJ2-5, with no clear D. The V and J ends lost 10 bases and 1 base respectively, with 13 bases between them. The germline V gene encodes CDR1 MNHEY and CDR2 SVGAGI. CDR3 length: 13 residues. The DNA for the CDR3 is TGTGCCACTTCATTCGGCGCCCAAGAGACCCAGTACTGC. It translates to CATSFGAQETQYC.